This TCR beta chain was sequenced in a study of T cell changes during pregnancy in multiple sclerosis. Between the trimmed V and J ends, which lost 0 bases and 6 bases, there was a span of 21 bases. The CDR3 covers 17 residues. Germline values: CDR1 LGHNA, CDR2 YNFKEQ. Produced via immunoSEQ multiplex PCR; TCRdb's table is partial and in-frame only. This table holds tens of thousands of clones, less than 95% found once. The V call is TRBV4-2, the J call TRBJ2-7, with D possibly being TRBD2 (5 bases). The starting material was CD4+ T cells from peripheral blood mononuclear cells, obtained in the third trimester of pregnancy. This clonotype was obtained from a female donor with multiple sclerosis, enrolled in a pregnancy study. CDR3 nucleotide sequence: TGTGCCAGCAGCCAAGAGATTCCTACCATACTCCTAGCCGAGCAGTACTTC. Encoded protein: CASSQEIPTILLAEQYF.